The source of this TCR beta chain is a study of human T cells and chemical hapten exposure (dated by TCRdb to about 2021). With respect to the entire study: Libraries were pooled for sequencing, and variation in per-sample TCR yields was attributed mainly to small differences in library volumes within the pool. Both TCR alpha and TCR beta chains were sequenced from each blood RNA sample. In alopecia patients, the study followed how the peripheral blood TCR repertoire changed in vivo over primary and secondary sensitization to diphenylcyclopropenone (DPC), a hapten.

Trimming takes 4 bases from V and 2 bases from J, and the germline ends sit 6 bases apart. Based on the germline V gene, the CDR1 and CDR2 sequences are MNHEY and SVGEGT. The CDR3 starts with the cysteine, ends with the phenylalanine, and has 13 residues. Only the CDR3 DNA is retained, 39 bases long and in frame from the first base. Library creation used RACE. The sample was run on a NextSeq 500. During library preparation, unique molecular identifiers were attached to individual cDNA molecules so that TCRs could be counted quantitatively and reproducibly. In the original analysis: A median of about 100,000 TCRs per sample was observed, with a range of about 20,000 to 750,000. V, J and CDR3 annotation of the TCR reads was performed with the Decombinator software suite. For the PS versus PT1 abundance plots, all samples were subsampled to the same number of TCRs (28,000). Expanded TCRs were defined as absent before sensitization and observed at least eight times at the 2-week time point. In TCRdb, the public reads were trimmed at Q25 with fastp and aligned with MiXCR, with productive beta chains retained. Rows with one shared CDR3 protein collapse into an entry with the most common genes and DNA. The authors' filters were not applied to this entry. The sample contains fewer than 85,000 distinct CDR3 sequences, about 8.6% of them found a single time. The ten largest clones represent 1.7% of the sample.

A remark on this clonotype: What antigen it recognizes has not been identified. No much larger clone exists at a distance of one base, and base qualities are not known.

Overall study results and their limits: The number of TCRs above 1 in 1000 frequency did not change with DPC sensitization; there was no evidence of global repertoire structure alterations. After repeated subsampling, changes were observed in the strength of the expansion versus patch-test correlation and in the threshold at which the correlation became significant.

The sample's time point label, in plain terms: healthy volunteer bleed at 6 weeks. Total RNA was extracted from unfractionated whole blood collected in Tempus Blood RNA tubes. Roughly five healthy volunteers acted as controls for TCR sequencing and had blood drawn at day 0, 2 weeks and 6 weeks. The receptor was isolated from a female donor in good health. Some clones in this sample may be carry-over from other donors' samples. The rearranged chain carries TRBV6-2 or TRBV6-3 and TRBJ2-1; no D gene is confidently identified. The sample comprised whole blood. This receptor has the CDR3 CASSLQTYNEQFF. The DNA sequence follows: TGTGCCAGCAGTTTACAGACCTACAATGAGCAGTTCTTC.